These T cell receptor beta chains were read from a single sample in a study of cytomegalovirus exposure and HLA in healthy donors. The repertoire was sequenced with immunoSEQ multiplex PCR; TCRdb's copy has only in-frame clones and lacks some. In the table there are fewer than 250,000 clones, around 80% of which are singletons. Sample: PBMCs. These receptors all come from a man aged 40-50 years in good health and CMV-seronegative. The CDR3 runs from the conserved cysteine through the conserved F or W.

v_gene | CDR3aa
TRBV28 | CASSSARDREKLFF
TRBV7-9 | CSSSFLGGTYNSPLHF
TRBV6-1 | CASSDAGTSVETQYF
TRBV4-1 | CASSQGTGALKPQHF
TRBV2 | CASSDLRGNTIYF
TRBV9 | CASSVGMGTANTEAFF
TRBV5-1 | CASSLVPSGGEAQHF
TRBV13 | CASSPPTSGYTDTQYF
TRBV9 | CASSTTSGAYNEQFF
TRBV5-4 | CASSNSVLSSGANVLTF
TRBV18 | CASSPIQGNEQYF
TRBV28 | CASSLWGKKSYNEQFF
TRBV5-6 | CASSSNRGRYNSPLHF
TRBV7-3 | CASSQSGAGATEAFF
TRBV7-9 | CASSHPQGALSGANVLTF
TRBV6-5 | CASSYRTGINQPQHF
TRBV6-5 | CASSEGVFQHF
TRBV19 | CASSIDRGRDTIYF
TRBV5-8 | CASSFGTPAFF
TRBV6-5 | CASSLSSGVANEQFF
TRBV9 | CASGRSGTGGWTEAFF
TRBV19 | CASSIPDRGREDYTF
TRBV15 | CATRGSSYNEQFF
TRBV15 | CATKPDRNGYGYTF
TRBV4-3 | CASSQDVRGPRNEQFF
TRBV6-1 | CASSEEGRDSPLHF
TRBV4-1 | CASSLGTSYGEQFF
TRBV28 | CASSFFRQRNEKLFF
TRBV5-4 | CASSLAGLVSDTQYF
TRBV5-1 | CASRAWGGDTEAFF
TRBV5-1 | CASQEQGAAEAFF
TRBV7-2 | CASSPPPGGGGETQYF
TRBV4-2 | CASSQDTGKGGYTF
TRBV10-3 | CAIRGTADPKEQYF
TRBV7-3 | CASSLDGTGPYNEQFF
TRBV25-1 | CASSEWAGHYTDTQYF
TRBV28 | CASRGLVGEQYF
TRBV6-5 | CASSPRGGQPQHF
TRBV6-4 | CASSETGDPNEKLFF
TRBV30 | CAWSASEAWRHF
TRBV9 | CASSVNSGSHSGELFF
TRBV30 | CACFPGRDGGEQYF
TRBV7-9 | CASSTKWEAGELFF